This TCR beta chain was identified during a study of T cells in Graves' hyperthyroidism and ophthalmopathy. Study results and limitations: Ophthalmopathy was told apart from stable hyperthyroidism by a 13 V-J model.

Template material for amplifying TCR beta CDR3 regions consisted of RNA transcripts. First-round RT-PCR targeting the TCR CDR3 was performed with the HTBI primer set. TCRdb re-derived calls from the multiplex PCR reads in MiXCR, one entry per CDR3 protein. Of 550,000 to 650,000 distinct CDR3 sequences in the sample, more than 11% were seen once. Trimming took 3 bases from V and 8 from J; bases not matched to a gene: 10. CDR3 size: 15 residues. Germline assignment: CDR1 DFQATT and CDR2 SNEGSKA (reference sequence). The table lists this clonotype with a few counts. The antigen is unknown. The source of this sequence is a woman under 40 with Graves' hyperthyroidism that later progressed to Graves' ophthalmopathy. This sequence joins TRBV20-1 and TRBJ2-1, with 10 bases aligning to TRBD2. Source material: blood. The CDR3 DNA reads as TGCAGTGCTAGTTTTCGTCTAGCGGGAGAGGATGAGCAGTTCTTC. Protein sequence: CSASFRLAGEDEQFF.